The sequence of this T cell receptor beta chain was determined in a study of cytomegalovirus exposure and HLA in healthy donors. Looking at the study overall: In an early release, HLA-typed donors contributed 77 million or so unique TCR sequences.

The PCR was carried out with 60 Vbeta primers and 13 Jbeta primers. Using immunoSEQ multiplex PCR, the repertoire was profiled, and TCRdb retains in-frame clones only, with some absent. The sample includes 200,000 or so clones, over 70% seen only once; the top ten take roughly 1.3%. Specimen: PBMCs. This TCR was sampled from a man younger than 45 in good health and CMV-seronegative.

CDR3: CASSLELQGSYTF. The CDR3 nucleotides are TGTGCCAGCAGCTTAGAATTGCAGGGTTCCTACACCTTC. The V call is TRBV7-2, the J call TRBJ1-2, with D tentatively TRBD1 (5 bases). The CDR3 runs 13 residues. The V and J ends lost 1 base and 10 bases respectively, with 13 bases between them. Germline CDR1 and CDR2: SGHTA and FQGNSA.